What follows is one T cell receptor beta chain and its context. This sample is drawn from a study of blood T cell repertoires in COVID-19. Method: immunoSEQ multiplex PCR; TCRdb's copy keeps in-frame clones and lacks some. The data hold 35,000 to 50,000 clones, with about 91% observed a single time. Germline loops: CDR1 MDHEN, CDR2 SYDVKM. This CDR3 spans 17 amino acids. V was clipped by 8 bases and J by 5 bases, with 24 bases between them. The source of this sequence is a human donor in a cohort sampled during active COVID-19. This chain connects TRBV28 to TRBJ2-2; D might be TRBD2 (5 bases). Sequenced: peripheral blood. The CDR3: CASSLGEGPEETGELFF. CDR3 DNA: TGTGCCAGCTCCCTGGGAGAGGGCCCGGAGGAAACCGGGGAGCTGTTTTTT.